This T cell receptor beta chain was found in a study of shared clonotypes between healthy human individuals. Turning to this clone: The antigen is unknown.

Each subset's genomic DNA was shared equally among a number of immunoSEQ plates. The repertoire was sequenced with immunoSEQ multiplex PCR; TCRdb's copy has only in-frame clones and lacks some. The sample shows around 990,000 clones, roughly 80% of them seen only once. General study findings and limits: Researchers sampled blood only, noting tissue repertoires likely differ. In the sorted subsets, rarefaction showed sequencing was incomplete despite large depth.

The CDR3 consists of 14 residues. Germline trimming cut 6 bases from V and 7 bases from J; bases unmatched to any gene: 10. Germline V CDR1 and CDR2: MDHEN, SYDVKM. The sample was memory CD4+ T cells from PBMCs. As for subset: CD45RA-negative fraction. This TCR came from a man between 18 and 29 years old in good health. Some clones in this sample may be carry-over from other donors' samples. The chain employs TRBV28 and TRBJ2-5; 8 positions match TRBD2. DNA of the CDR3: TGTGCCAGCAGAGTCGCCGGGAGGGACGGGACCCAGTACTTC. Its translation is CASRVAGRDGTQYF.